The clone carrying this TCR beta chain appeared once. This record belongs to a study of blood T cell repertoires in COVID-19. In the study overall: Researchers got acute and convalescent COVID-19 samples from the United States, Italy and Spain. Nucleic acid was either cDNA or gDNA, and it came from T cells, B-cell-depleted T cells, or PBMCs.

Germline loops: CDR1 SGHNT, CDR2 YYREEE (reference sequence). V dropped 0 bases and J dropped 6; count of bases not matched to a gene: 0. The CDR3 runs 12 residues. As handled by the study authors: Quantification of nucleated cells was approximated via reference gene primer amplification. Repertoires were generated with immunoSEQ multiplex PCR, while TCRdb's copy carries only in-frame clones and drops some. V, J and clone size are those of that table, while D and trimming were read from the DNA. Of under 350,000 clones listed, 83% are singletons. The gene calls are TRBV5-4 and TRBJ2-7; TRBD2 matches at 7 bases. The sequence came from a woman aged 50 to 60 who had recovered from COVID-19. The specimen sequenced was peripheral blood. For the CDR3, the DNA is TGTGCCAGCAGCTTGGCGGGGGGCGAGCAGTACTTC. It is translated as CASSLAGGEQYF.